This TCR beta chain is drawn from a study of blood T cell repertoires in COVID-19 (dated by TCRdb to 2019 to 2021). In the study overall: Collaborator samples came from the United States, Italy and Spain and covered acute and convalescent phases of COVID-19. The material from the prospective study consisted of cDNA or gDNA derived from T cells, B-cell-depleted T cells, or PBMCs. Deeply sampled blood TCRbeta repertoires from subjects exposed to, actively infected with, or recovered from COVID-19 were included in the dataset. The repertoires were released in a freely available public database meant as a resource for research on the immune response to SARS-CoV-2. Samples came from the ongoing ImmuneRACE study (first 160 participants) plus 1,254 subjects from 6 global collaborators. A de-identified subject ID, COVID-19 status, age in years and sex were almost always included in the sample metadata. HLA class I and class II types, where available, came from metadata supplied by the sample provider rather than from assay-based typing.

TCRbeta CDR3 regions were amplified from genomic DNA using the immunoSEQ Assay, a bias-controlled multiplex PCR. Per the authors' processing: The number of nucleated cells in each sample was estimated from the amplification of reference gene primers within the assay. To quantify the absolute abundance of each unique TCRbeta CDR3 rearrangement, sequence reads were collapsed and filtered. For each sample, productive Simpson clonality was calculated as the square root of Simpson's diversity index over productive rearrangements. What TCRdb holds here is the immuneACCESS table cut down to in-frame rearrangements. Part of the clones is not present; checked against another copy, under half of the missing clones reflect an unresolved V gene, and the others are unexplained. V, J and clone size were drawn from that table, and D and trimming were deduced from the DNA. Present in this sample are roughly 180,000 clones, over 65% of which were seen just once. 3.5% to 5% of the sample is held by the ten biggest clonotypes.

Details on this clone: Its antigen target is currently unknown. The record has no base qualities; no much larger clone is one base away.

Participants in the prospective study were aged roughly 18 to 100 years, lived in 20 to 25 United States geographic areas, and enrolled through a virtual design. In the prospective study, cohorts were assigned on the basis of participant-reported clinical history obtained from a screening survey and a study questionnaire. Recovered participants in ImmuneRACE Cohort 3 were defined by two consecutive negative NP/OP PCR tests, clearance by a healthcare professional, or resolution of symptoms. Mobile phlebotomists in the prospective study collected whole blood, serum and a nasopharyngeal or oropharyngeal swab from every participant. Additional blood draws and questionnaires over an approximately 2-month period could optionally be provided by prospective study participants. Prospective study blood samples were shipped either frozen or at room temperature before DNA extraction. CDR1 and CDR2 (MDHEN, SYDVKM) derive from the germline V gene. The CDR3 measures 15 amino acids from cysteine to phenylalanine. Only CDR3 DNA is held: 45 bases, read in frame from base 1. The V and J ends are trimmed by 2 bases and 0 bases, leaving 5 bases between them.

Broader findings and caveats from the paper: The amount of clinical and demographic metadata varied by source and participant and was provided uncurated.

The sequence derives from a woman aged 45-59 years who had recovered from COVID-19. Sequenced input: PBMCs or T cells enriched from blood (not recorded which). This sequence uses TRBV28 and TRBJ2-6; the D gene identity is not certain. In nucleotide form, the sequence is TGTGCCAGCAGTTTACTCCTCTCTGGGGCCAACGTCCTGACTTTC. This is translated as CASSLLLSGANVLTF.